Following are 19 T cell receptor beta chains from one sample sequenced in a study of T cell responses to AZD1222 COVID-19 vaccine. Sequencing used immunoSEQ multiplex PCR; TCRdb keeps in-frame clones, though not all of them. The sample shows over 120,000 clones, 85% to 95% of them seen only once. Sequences were derived from peripheral blood, sampled on day 0 of AZD1222 vaccination. Receptors originate from an adult in good health.

The rearrangement joins TRBV6-5 to TRBJ2-7; no reliable D call. In germline, CDR1 is MNHEY, CDR2 SVGAGI. This CDR3 is built from 15 residues. The ends were cut back, 0 bases at V and 3 bases at J, with 12 bases in the middle. The CDR3 DNA reads as TGTGCCAGCAGTTACTCGGGAATTCGAGTCTACGAGCAGTACTTC. As protein: CASSYSGIRVYEQYF.

The chain links TRBV9 to TRBJ1-2, with TRBD1 matching 9 bases. V lost 0 bases, J lost 4 bases, and 4 bases stayed unmatched. The CDR3 runs 15 residues. CDR1 and CDR2 (germline): SGDLS, YYNGEE. The CDR3 DNA is TGTGCCAGCAGCGTAGATACAGGGGGCGGCTATGGCTACACCTTC. It specifies CASSVDTGGGYGYTF.

The chain carries TRBV10-2 and TRBJ1-1, with 8 bases fitting TRBD1. Losses at the gene ends were 6 bases for V and 6 bases for J; bases not matched to a gene: 9. Germline V gene sequence: CDR1 WSHSY, CDR2 SAAADI. The CDR3 is made up of 14 amino acids. The chain's CDR3 is CASSQGAGSSEAFF. The CDR3 DNA reads as TGCGCCAGCAGCCAGGGGGCGGGTAGCTCTGAAGCTTTCTTT.

V gene TRBV9 combines with J gene TRBJ1-2, with a possible D match to TRBD1 (5 bases). The CDR3 length is 13 residues. Germline V gene lookup returns CDR1 SGDLS and CDR2 YYNGEE. V was trimmed by 0 bases and J by 4 bases, leaving 7 bases between them. The CDR3 loop is CASSVGQSYGYTF. CDR3 bases: TGTGCCAGCAGCGTAGGACAGAGCTATGGCTACACCTTC. The full variable domain, with the rest looked up from reference TRBV9 and TRBJ1-2, is DSGVTQTPKHLITATGQRVTLRCSPRSGDLSVYWYQQSLDQGLQFLIQYYNGEERAKGNILERFSAQQFPDLHSELNLSSLELGDSALYFCASSVGQSYGYTFGSGTRLTVV.

The rearrangement uses TRBV28 and TRBJ1-5; TRBD1 matches 7 bases. From germline, CDR1 is MDHEN and CDR2 SYDVKM. Losses at the gene ends were 8 bases for V and 7 bases for J; bases not matched to a gene: 8. This CDR3 comprises 13 residues. The CDR3 region has the DNA TGTGCCAGCGTGATCAGGGGGAGCCAGCCCCAGCATTTT. It specifies CASVIRGSQPQHF.

CDR3 DNA sequence: TGCAGTGTAATCAGTCCGAATGGCTACACCTTC. Its protein product is CSVISPNGYTF. The genes are TRBV20-1 and TRBJ1-2; the D is unclear. V lost 7 bases, J lost 6 bases, and 12 bases lay in between. The CDR3 runs 11 residues. Germline loops: CDR1 DFQATT, CDR2 SNEGSKA (reference sequence).

The chain employs TRBV5-6 and TRBJ2-5; TRBD1 is a possible D gene (6 bases). The CDR3 extends over 12 amino acids. Trimming left V 9 bases short and J 5 bases short, with 14 bases between. Germline loops: CDR1 SGHDT, CDR2 YYEEEE. The CDR3 protein is CATSGQGETQYF. The CDR3 DNA is TGTGCCACCTCGGGACAAGGGGAGACCCAGTACTTC.

V is TRBV3-1 (or the pseudogene TRBV3-2) and J is TRBJ2-7; possibly TRBD1 for D (5 bases). The CDR3 covers 15 residues. V was cut by 7 bases and J by 7 bases, with 23 bases left in between. Germline V gene lookup returns CDR1 LGHDT and CDR2 YNNKEL (reference sequence). The CDR3 coding sequence is TGTGCCAGCACAAGTAGGTGGACACCAGTGGGAGAGCAGTACTTC. It specifies CASTSRWTPVGEQYF.

This chain uses TRBV9 with TRBJ2-1, with D perhaps TRBD1 (6 bases). V lost 1 base and J 2 bases, leaving 13 bases between the germline ends. This CDR3 is built from 16 residues. CDR1 and CDR2 (germline): SGDLS, YYNGEE. The DNA of the CDR3 is TGTGCCAGCAGCGTATATGGGGGCGGAGCCTACAATGAGCAGTTCTTC. It encodes CASSVYGGGAYNEQFF.

The chain carries TRBV28 and TRBJ1-1, with 7 positions matching TRBD1. Trimming took 5 bases from V and 7 from J; bases not matched to a gene: 16. Germline-derived CDR1 and CDR2 are MDHEN and SYDVKM. CDR3 size: 16 residues. For the CDR3, the DNA is TGTGCCAGCAGTCTCTTCCTGGCACAGGGGCGCGATGAAGCTTTCTTT. Translation: CASSLFLAQGRDEAFF.

The CDR3 reads CASSASYEQYF. Written as DNA, the CDR3 is TGTGCCAGCAGCGCCAGCTACGAGCAGTACTTC. The chain recombines TRBV7-9 with TRBJ2-7; D unclear. The CDR3 runs to 11 residues. V shed 5 bases and J shed 3 bases, with 5 bases lying between them. Germline V gene lookup returns CDR1 SEHNR and CDR2 FQNEAQ (reference sequence).

In its sample, this clone was seen once. The V gene is TRBV5-1, the J gene TRBJ2-6; D may match TRBD1 or TRBD2 (5 bases each). Germline V gene lookup returns CDR1 SGHRS and CDR2 YFSETQ. Trimming removed 5 bases at V and 4 bases at J, with 13 bases between. The CDR3 is 15 amino acids. CDR3 protein: CASRIGARGANVLTF. CDR3 in DNA: TGCGCCAGCAGAATCGGGGCGAGAGGGGCCAACGTCCTGACTTTC.

The gene calls are TRBV19 and TRBJ2-5; tentatively, D is TRBD1 (6 bases). The germline V gene has CDR1 LNHDA and CDR2 SQIVND (reference sequence). Between the trimmed V and J ends, which lost 5 bases and 1 base, there was a span of 11 bases. CDR3 size: 14 residues. The chain's CDR3 is CASSVATGQETQYF. The CDR3 nucleotides are TGTGCCAGTAGTGTTGCGACAGGCCAAGAGACCCAGTACTTC.

CDR3 in DNA: TGTGCCAGCAGCCCCGACCGACTCAATGAGCAGTTCTTC. This sequence encodes CASSPDRLNEQFF. The V and J genes are TRBV7-3 and TRBJ2-1; D unclear. The CDR3 has 13 residues. Germline CDR1 SGHTA, CDR2 FQGTGA. Deletions cut 5 bases from V and 6 bases from J, with 11 bases between.

The chain employs TRBV28 and TRBJ2-1; the D is unclear. The germline gives CDR1 MDHEN, CDR2 SYDVKM. V lost 6 bases to trimming and J lost 5 bases, with 8 bases between them. This CDR3 has 12 residues. The CDR3: CASSPDNNEQFF. Here the CDR3 DNA reads TGTGCCAGCAGCCCTGATAACAATGAGCAGTTCTTC.

The chain employs TRBV7-8 and TRBJ1-2, with 9 nucleotides matching TRBD1. V lost 0 bases to trimming and J lost 8 bases; unmatched junction nucleotides: 7. This CDR3 is built from 15 residues. The germline V gene has CDR1 SGHVS and CDR2 FQNEAQ. For the CDR3, the DNA is TGTGCCAGCAGCTTAGCCGGGACAGGGCCGAGAGGCTACACCTTC. It is translated as CASSLAGTGPRGYTF.

The J gene is TRBJ2-5, the V gene TRBV5-1; weak D call: TRBD1 (6 bases). Trimming took 0 bases from V and 3 from J, leaving 9 bases between them. This CDR3 is built from 14 residues. Germline V lookup: CDR1 SGHRS, CDR2 YFSETQ. The CDR3, as DNA: TGCGCCAGCAGCTTGGGAGCAGGGGAAGAGACCCAGTACTTC. Its translation: CASSLGAGEETQYF.

The genes are TRBV10-1 and TRBJ2-2; D is tentatively TRBD1 or TRBD2 (5 bases each). Germline V gene sequence: CDR1 WNHNN, CDR2 SYGVQD (reference sequence). The CDR3 runs to 16 residues. Trimming left V 0 bases short and J 5 bases short, with 13 bases between. The CDR3 sequence is CASSESLGTPTGELFF. In nucleotides, the CDR3 is TGCGCCAGCAGTGAGTCACTCGGGACCCCGACCGGGGAGCTGTTTTTT.

This clone was detected once. The DNA for the CDR3 is TGCAGCGTCGGGACACCCGGGCAGGAGCGGACCAATGAGCAGTTCTTC. Protein sequence: CSVGTPGQERTNEQFF. This rearrangement joins TRBV29-1 to TRBJ2-1; maybe TRBD1 (6 bases). Trimming removed 6 bases from V and 6 bases from J, with 24 bases in between. The CDR3 is 16 amino acids. Germline-derived CDR1 and CDR2 are SQVTM and ANQGSEA.